This T cell receptor beta chain is drawn from a study of cytomegalovirus exposure and HLA in healthy donors. General study results and limits: Researchers had no immune exposure information except CMV serostatus available. Cytomegalovirus status was reportedly diagnosed by the classifier with high sensitivity and specificity. Analyzed later, association rates of TCRs varied across HLA loci, with DRB1 most and HLA-C fewest.

About this clone: Its target is not known.

13 Jbeta primers and 60 Vbeta primers were used for the PCR. TCRdb's copy holds only in-frame clones and misses some; the assay was immunoSEQ multiplex PCR. The table has some 120,000 clones, around 75% seen once. At the time of sampling, donors were nominally healthy, though unrecorded immune exposures were likely. The source of this sequence is a woman aged 18-29 years in good health and CMV-seronegative. Sequencing was carried out using PBMCs.

This CDR3 reads CASTRQGSYEQYF. The CDR3 DNA sequence: TGTGCCAGTACCAGACAGGGCTCCTACGAGCAGTACTTC. The rearrangement links TRBV19 to TRBJ2-7, with 7 positions matching TRBD1. Losses at the gene ends were 7 bases for V and 0 bases for J; bases not matched to a gene: 3. CDR1 and CDR2 (germline): LNHDA, SQIVND (reference sequence). This CDR3 contains 13 residues.